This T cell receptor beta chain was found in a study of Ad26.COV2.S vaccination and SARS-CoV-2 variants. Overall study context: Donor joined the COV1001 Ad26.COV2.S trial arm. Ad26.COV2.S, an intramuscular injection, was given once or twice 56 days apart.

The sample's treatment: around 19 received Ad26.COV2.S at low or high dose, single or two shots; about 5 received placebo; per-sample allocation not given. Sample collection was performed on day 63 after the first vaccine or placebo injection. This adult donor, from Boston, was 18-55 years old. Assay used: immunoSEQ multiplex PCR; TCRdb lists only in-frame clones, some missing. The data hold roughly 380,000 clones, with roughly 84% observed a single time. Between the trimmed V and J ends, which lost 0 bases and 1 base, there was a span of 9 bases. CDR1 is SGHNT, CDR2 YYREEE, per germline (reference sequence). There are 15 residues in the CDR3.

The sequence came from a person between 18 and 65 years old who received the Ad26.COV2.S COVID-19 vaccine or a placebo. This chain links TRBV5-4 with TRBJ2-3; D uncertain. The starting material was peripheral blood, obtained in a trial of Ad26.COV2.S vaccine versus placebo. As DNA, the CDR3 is TGTGCCAGCAGCTTGGAGGCCACCCGCACAGATACGCAGTATTTT. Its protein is CASSLEATRTDTQYF. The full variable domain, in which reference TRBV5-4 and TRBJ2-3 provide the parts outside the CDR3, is ETGVTQSPTHLIKTRGQQVTLRCSSQSGHNTVSWYQQALGQGPQFIFQYYREEENGRGNFPPRFSGLQFPNYSSELNVNALELDDSALYLCASSLEATRTDTQYFGPGTRLTVL.